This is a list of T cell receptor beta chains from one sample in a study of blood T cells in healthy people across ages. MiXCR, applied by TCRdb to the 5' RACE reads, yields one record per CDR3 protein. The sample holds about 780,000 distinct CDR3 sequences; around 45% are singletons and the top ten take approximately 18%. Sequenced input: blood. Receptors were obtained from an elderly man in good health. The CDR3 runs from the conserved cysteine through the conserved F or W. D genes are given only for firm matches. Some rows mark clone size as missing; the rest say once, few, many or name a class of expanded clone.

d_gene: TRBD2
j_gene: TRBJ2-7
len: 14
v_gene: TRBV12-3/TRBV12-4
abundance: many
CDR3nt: TGTGCCAGCAGCCTAGCGGGAGGCGGCTACGAGCAGTACTTC
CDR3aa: CASSLAGGGYEQYF

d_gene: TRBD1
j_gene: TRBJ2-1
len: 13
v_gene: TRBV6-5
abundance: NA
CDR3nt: TGTGCCTCCAAGGGGGCGGCATACAATGAGCAGTTCTTC
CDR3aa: CASKGAAYNEQFF

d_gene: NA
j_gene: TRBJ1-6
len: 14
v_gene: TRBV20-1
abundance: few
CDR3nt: TGCAGTGCTCGTTTTAGGGGAAGCAGTTCACCCCTCCACTTT
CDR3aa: CSARFRGSSSPLHF

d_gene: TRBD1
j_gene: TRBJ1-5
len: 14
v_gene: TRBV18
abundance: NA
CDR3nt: TGTGCCAGCTCACCAAGGGGGCTGAATCAGCCCCAGCATTTT
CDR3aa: CASSPRGLNQPQHF

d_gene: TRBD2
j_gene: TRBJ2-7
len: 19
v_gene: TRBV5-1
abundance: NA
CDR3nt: TGCGCCAGCAGCTTGGGCCCCTCCCTCCCAGGCGGGAGTAGTCGGGAGCAGTACTTC
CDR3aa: CASSLGPSLPGGSSREQYF

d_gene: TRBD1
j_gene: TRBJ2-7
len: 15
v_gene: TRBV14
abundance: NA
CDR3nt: TGTGCCAGCAGCCGATATGGACAGGGGGCCTACGAGCAGTACTTC
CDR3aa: CASSRYGQGAYEQYF

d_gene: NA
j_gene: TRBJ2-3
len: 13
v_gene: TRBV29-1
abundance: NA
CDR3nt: TGCAGCGTTGGATGCGTTGGCACAGATACGCAGTATTTT
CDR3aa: CSVGCVGTDTQYF

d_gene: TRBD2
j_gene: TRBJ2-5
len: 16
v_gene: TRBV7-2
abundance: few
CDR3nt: TGTGCCAGCAGGGGTTGGACTAGCGGGAGCAGGGAGACCCAGTACTTC
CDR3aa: CASRGWTSGSRETQYF

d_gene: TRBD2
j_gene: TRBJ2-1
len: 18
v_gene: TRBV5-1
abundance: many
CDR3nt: TGCGCCAGCAGCCCGGACCTGGTTAGCGGGAGGGCAAACAATGAGCAGTTCTTC
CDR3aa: CASSPDLVSGRANNEQFF

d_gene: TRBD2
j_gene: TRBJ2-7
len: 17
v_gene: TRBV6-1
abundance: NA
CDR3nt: TGTGCCAGCAGAGGGACTAGCGGGAGTGGACGCTCCTACGAGCAGTACTTC
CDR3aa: CASRGTSGSGRSYEQYF

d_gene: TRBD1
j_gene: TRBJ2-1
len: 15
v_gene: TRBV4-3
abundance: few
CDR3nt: TGCGCCAGCAGCCAAGATAGGGACAGACCCTACGAGCAGTTCTTC
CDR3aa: CASSQDRDRPYEQFF

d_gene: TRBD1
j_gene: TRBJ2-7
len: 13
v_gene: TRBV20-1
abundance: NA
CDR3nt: TGCAGTGCTGAGCCGGACAGGGTCTACGAGCAGTACTTC
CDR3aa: CSAEPDRVYEQYF

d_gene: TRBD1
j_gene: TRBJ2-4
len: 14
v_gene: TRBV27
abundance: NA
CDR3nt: TGTGCCAGCAGTCCTCGACAGGGGACAAACATTCAGTACTTC
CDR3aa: CASSPRQGTNIQYF

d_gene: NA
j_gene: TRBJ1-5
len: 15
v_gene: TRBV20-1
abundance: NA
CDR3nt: TGCAGTGCTAGAGTAACTGGCAGGGTGGAGCAGCCCCAGCATTTT
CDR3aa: CSARVTGRVEQPQHF

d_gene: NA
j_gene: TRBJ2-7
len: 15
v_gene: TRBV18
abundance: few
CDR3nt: TGTGCCAGCTCACCAGGGGTCCTCCTCACCTACGAGCAGTACTTC
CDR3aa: CASSPGVLLTYEQYF

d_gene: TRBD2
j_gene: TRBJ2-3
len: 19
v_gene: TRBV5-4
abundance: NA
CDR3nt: TGTGCCAGCAGCTCCCGACGGACCGGGGGGAGAGTCTTCACAGATACGCAGTATTTT
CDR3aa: CASSSRRTGGRVFTDTQYF

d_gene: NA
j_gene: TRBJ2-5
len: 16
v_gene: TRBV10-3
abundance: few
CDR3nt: TGTGCCATCAGTGAGTCGACTTTACAAGCTGCGGAGACCCAGTACTTC
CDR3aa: CAISESTLQAAETQYF

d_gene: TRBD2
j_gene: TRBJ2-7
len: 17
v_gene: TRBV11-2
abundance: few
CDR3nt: TGTGCCAGCAGGGCGGGACTAGCGGGAGGGATACTCTACGAGCAGTACTTC
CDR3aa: CASRAGLAGGILYEQYF

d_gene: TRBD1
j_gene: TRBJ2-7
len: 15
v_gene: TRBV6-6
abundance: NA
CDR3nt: TGTGCCAGCAGTACCAACAGGGGTCCACCCTACGAGCAGTACTTC
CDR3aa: CASSTNRGPPYEQYF

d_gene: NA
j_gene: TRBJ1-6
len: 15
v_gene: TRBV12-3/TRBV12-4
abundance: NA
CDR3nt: TGTGCCAGCAGTATCGCCGGGACGGGCCATTCACCCCTCCACTTT
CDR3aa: CASSIAGTGHSPLHF

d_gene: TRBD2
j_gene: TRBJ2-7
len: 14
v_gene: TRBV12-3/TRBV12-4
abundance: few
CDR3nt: TGTGCCAGCAGTTTAATTAGCGGGAGGTACGAGCAGTACTTC
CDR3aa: CASSLISGRYEQYF

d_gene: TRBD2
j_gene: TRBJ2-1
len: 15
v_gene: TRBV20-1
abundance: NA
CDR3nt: TGCAGTGCTAGATCTAGCGGGAGGGGGTGGAATGAGCAGTTCTTC
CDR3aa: CSARSSGRGWNEQFF

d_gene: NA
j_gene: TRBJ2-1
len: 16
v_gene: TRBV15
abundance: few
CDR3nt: TGTGCCACCAGCAGAGTTGGGGGGGCCTTCGACAATGAGCAGTTCTTC
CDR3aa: CATSRVGGAFDNEQFF

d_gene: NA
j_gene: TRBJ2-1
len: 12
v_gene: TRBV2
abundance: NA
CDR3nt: TGTGCCAGCAGTGAAAACTTGTCGGGGCAGTTCTTC
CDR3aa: CASSENLSGQFF

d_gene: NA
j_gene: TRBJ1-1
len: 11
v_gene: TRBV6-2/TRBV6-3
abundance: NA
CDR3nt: TGTGCCAGCAGAGAAGGGTTCCAAGCTTTCTTT
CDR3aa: CASREGFQAFF

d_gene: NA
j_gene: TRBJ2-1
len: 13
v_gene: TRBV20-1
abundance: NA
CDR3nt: TGCAGTGGAACACGAGGAGTCGTCCATGAGCAGTTCTTC
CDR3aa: CSGTRGVVHEQFF

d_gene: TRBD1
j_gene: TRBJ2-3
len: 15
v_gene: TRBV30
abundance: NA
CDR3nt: TGTGCCTGGAGTCTCGGACAGGGGCCTACAGATACGCAGTATTTT
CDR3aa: CAWSLGQGPTDTQYF

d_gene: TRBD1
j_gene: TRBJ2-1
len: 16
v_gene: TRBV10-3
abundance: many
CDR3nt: TGTGCCATCAGTGAGCTTGTGGCAGGGGGCAAGAATGAGCAGTTCTTC
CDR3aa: CAISELVAGGKNEQFF

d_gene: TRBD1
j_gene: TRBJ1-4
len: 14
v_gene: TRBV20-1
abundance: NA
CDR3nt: TGCAGTGCGCCCGACAGGGGAGTACGTGAAAAACTGTTTTTT
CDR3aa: CSAPDRGVREKLFF

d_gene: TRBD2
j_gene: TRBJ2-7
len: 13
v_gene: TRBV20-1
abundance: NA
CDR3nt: TGCAGTGCTACTAGCGGGAATGACTACGAGCAGTACTTC
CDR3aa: CSATSGNDYEQYF

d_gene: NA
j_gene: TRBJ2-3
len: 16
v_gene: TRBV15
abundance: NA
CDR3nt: TGTGCCACCAGCAGAGATCCAGGGTCTTTCACAGATACGCAGTATTTT
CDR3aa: CATSRDPGSFTDTQYF

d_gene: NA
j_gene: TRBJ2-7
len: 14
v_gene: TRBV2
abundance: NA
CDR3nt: TGTGCCAGCAGTGGTCAGGGAAGCTCCTACGAGCAGTACTTC
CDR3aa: CASSGQGSSYEQYF

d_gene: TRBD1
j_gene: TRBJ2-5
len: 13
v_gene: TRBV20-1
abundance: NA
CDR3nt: TGCAATGCTGGGACAGGGGAACAAGAGACCCAGTACTTC
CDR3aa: CNAGTGEQETQYF

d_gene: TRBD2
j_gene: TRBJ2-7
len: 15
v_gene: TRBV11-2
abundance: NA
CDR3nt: TGTGCCAGCAGCTTAGGACGAGCGGGACTCTACGAGCAGTACTTC
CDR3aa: CASSLGRAGLYEQYF

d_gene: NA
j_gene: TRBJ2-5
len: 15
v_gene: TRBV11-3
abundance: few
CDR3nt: TGTGCCAGCAGCTTAGATGGGGAGCGGGCAAGGGAGCAGTACTTC
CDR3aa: CASSLDGERAREQYF

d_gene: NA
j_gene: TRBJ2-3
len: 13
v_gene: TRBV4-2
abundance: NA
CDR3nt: TGTGCCAGCAGCATACGACTCGACAATGAGCAGTATTTT
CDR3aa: CASSIRLDNEQYF

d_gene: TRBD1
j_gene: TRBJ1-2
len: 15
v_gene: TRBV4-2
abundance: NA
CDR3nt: TGTGCCAGCAGCCAACACGAGGACAGGGGATATGGCTACACCTTC
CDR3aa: CASSQHEDRGYGYTF

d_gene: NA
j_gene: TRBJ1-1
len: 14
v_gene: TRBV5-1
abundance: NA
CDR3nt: TGCGCCAGCAGTCAGTTCAGGGGCAACACTGAAGCTTTCTTT
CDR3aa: CASSQFRGNTEAFF

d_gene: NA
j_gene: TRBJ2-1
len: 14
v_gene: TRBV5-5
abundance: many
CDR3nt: TGTGCCAGCAGCTTGAATTACGGGGGCAATGAGCAGTTCTTC
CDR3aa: CASSLNYGGNEQFF